These 20 T cell receptor beta chains originate from one sample sequenced in a study of beta chain features in type 1 diabetes. Since all of the isolated RNA was reverse transcribed, expressed TCRB transcripts were what got sequenced. Libraries were prepared by immunoSEQ multiplex PCR; TCRdb keeps only in-frame clonotypes and omits some of them. The table has about 410,000 clones, approximately 14% seen once. Sequenced material: naive CD4+ T cells from blood. These receptors all come from a man aged 30 to 45 in good health.

The V call is TRBV6-4, the J call TRBJ2-5; TRBD1 is a possible D gene (5 bases). Germline CDR1 reads MRHNA; CDR2 reads SNTAGT. This CDR3 is 17 amino acids long. V lost 0 bases, J lost 5 bases, and 19 bases lay in between. The CDR3 sequence: CASSDSKVRQPLETQYF. Here the CDR3 DNA reads TGTGCCAGCAGTGACTCGAAGGTCAGACAGCCTCTGGAGACCCAGTACTTC.

This sequence joins TRBV19 and TRBJ2-5; 13 nucleotides line up with TRBD2. The CDR3 runs to 15 residues. Trimming at V came to 5 bases and at J to 2 bases, leaving 2 bases not matched to a gene. Per the germline V gene, CDR1 is LNHDA and CDR2 is SQIVND (reference sequence). DNA of the CDR3: TGTGCCAGTAGTCCACTAGCGGGAGGGCAAGAGACCCAGTACTTC. Its translation: CASSPLAGGQETQYF.

This clone was seen a few times. The chain uses TRBV7-2 and TRBJ2-2; weak D call: TRBD2 (5 bases). CDR3 size: 15 residues. With 2 bases removed from V and 1 base from J, the gap between germline ends came to 8 bases. CDR1 SGHTA and CDR2 FQGNSA come from the germline V gene. The CDR3 loop reads CASSLRGMNTGELFF. The CDR3 DNA reads TGTGCCAGCAGCTTAAGAGGGATGAACACCGGGGAGCTGTTTTTT.

The chain is built from TRBV10-3 and TRBJ1-4; no clear D. Trimming left V 6 bases short and J 3 bases short, with 14 bases between. Germline V CDR1 and CDR2: ENHRY, SYGVKD. The CDR3 length is 15 residues. The CDR3 DNA reads as TGTGCCATCAGAGACGGGGTTTCGGCTAATGAAAAACTGTTTTTT. Protein: CAIRDGVSANEKLFF.

Concerning this clone: This may be a read error, as it is one base from a much larger clone. This rearrangement joins TRBV7-9 to TRBJ2-3, with D unclear. V shed 2 bases and J shed 4 bases, with 1 base lying between them. This CDR3 contains 11 residues. CDR1 is SEHNR and CDR2 is FQNEAQ in the germline V gene (reference sequence). CDR3 amino acids: CASSLPDTQYF. CDR3 sequence (DNA): TGTGCCAGCAGCTTACCAGATACGCAGTATTTT.

The chain couples TRBV15 to TRBJ1-1; D possibly corresponds to TRBD1 (5 bases). This CDR3 is 13 amino acids long. Per the germline V gene, CDR1 is LNHNV and CDR2 is YYDKDF (reference sequence). V was pared by 5 bases and J by 5 bases, with 12 bases between. CDR3 loop: CATSVWGETEAFF. DNA of the CDR3: TGTGCCACCAGCGTATGGGGGGAGACTGAAGCTTTCTTT.

This clone was detected a few times. This chain connects TRBV7-9 to TRBJ2-5, with TRBD1 matching over 7 bases. With V trimmed by 4 bases and J by 5 bases, 13 bases remained unmatched. Germline assignment: CDR1 SEHNR and CDR2 FQNEAQ (reference sequence). The CDR3 consists of 16 residues. The CDR3: CASSSTTGPSAETQYF. The CDR3, as DNA: TGTGCCAGCAGCTCAACGACAGGGCCTTCGGCGGAGACCCAGTACTTC.

This clone was found a few times. CDR3 sequence (DNA): TGCAGCGTGGTCTTTGAAGGTTATACAGATACGCAGTATTTT. Translation: CSVVFEGYTDTQYF. V gene TRBV29-1 combines with J gene TRBJ2-3; unclear D gene. CDR1 and CDR2 (germline): SQVTM, ANQGSEA. CDR3 length equals 14 residues. The ends were cut back, 6 bases at V and 3 bases at J, with 16 bases in the middle.

The V and J genes are TRBV5-4 and TRBJ1-6; no reliable D call. With 0 bases removed from V and 6 bases from J, the gap between germline ends came to 4 bases. The germline gives CDR1 SGHNT, CDR2 YYREEE (reference sequence). CDR3 size: 13 residues. The CDR3 here is CASSLDSNSPLHF. CDR3 bases: TGTGCCAGCAGCTTGGACAGTAATTCACCCCTCCACTTT.

This sequence joins TRBV7-2 and TRBJ2-1, with 9 nucleotides matching TRBD2. This CDR3 spans 16 amino acids. The germline CDR1 and CDR2 sequences are SGHTA and FQGNSA. V trimming: 0 bases; J trimming: 3 bases; junction bases outside the gene matches: 3. CDR3 sequence: CASSLASGGRYNEQFF. DNA for the CDR3: TGTGCCAGCAGCTTAGCCAGCGGGGGGCGCTACAATGAGCAGTTCTTC.

The genes are TRBV7-2 and TRBJ2-1, with D perhaps matching TRBD2 (6 bases). The CDR3 runs to 16 residues. Germline V CDR1 and CDR2: SGHTA, FQGNSA. Trimming took 5 bases from V and 4 from J, leaving 18 bases between them. CDR3 residues: CASSPPGVAAYNEQFF. For the CDR3, the DNA is TGTGCCAGCAGCCCCCCGGGGGTAGCAGCTTACAATGAGCAGTTCTTC. The entire variable domain, with the rest obtained from reference TRBV7-2 and TRBJ2-1, is as follows: GAGVSQSPSNKVTEKGKDVELRCDPISGHTALYWYRQSLGQGLEFLIYFQGNSAPDKSGLPSDRFSAERTGGSVSTLTIQRTQQEDSAVYLCASSPPGVAAYNEQFFGPGTRLTVL.

This clone came up a few times. The chain combines TRBV2 with TRBJ1-6, with 7 bases lining up with TRBD1. Germline V gene data show CDR1 as SNHLY and CDR2 as FYNNEI. This CDR3 has 14 amino acids. V gave up 5 bases and J gave up 9 bases; unmatched junction bases: 7. The CDR3 DNA reads as TGTGCCAGCAGTCGACAGGGTGGCGGTTCACCCCTCCACTTT. As protein: CASSRQGGGSPLHF.

This chain connects TRBV18 to TRBJ2-7; D unresolved. Trimming pared 3 bases from V and 2 bases from J, leaving 14 bases between. CDR3 length: 15 residues. CDR1 is KGHSH and CDR2 is LQKENI in the germline V gene. The CDR3 coding sequence is TGTGCCAGCTCACCGGGCGGCTTCGAGGCCTACGAGCAGTACTTC. The encoded protein is CASSPGGFEAYEQYF.

This clone came up a few times. This chain uses TRBV7-9 with TRBJ1-1; perhaps TRBD1 as D (6 bases). Germline CDR1 and CDR2: SEHNR and FQNEAQ (reference sequence). V dropped 2 bases and J dropped 10 bases, with 11 bases sitting between them. There are 12 residues in the CDR3. The DNA for the CDR3 is TGTGCCAGCAGCTTATCAGGGGCGGGAGCTTTCTTT. This translates into CASSLSGAGAFF.

The V call is TRBV10-3, the J call TRBJ2-5; TRBD2 agrees at 12 bases. The CDR3 has 14 residues. The V gene end was trimmed by 4 bases and the J gene end by 3 bases; junction bases not matched to a gene: 0. Germline V CDR1 and CDR2: ENHRY, SYGVKD. CDR3 nucleotide sequence: TGTGCCATCAGTGGACTAGCGGGGGAAGAGACCCAGTACTTC. Translation: CAISGLAGEETQYF.

This chain uses TRBV7-8 with TRBJ2-3; TRBD2 matches 10 bases. Germline CDR1 and CDR2: SGHVS and FQNEAQ. Losses at the gene ends were 1 base for V and 0 bases for J; bases not matched to a gene: 13. The CDR3 covers 20 residues. Here the CDR3 reads CASSLGWRTSGPHSTDTQYF. DNA of the CDR3: TGTGCCAGCAGCTTAGGGTGGCGGACTAGCGGCCCTCACAGCACAGATACGCAGTATTTT.

The chain links TRBV7-2 to TRBJ2-7; D is perhaps TRBD2 (7 bases). This CDR3 contains 16 residues. Trimming left V 0 bases short and J 3 bases short, with 15 bases between. The germline gives CDR1 SGHTA, CDR2 FQGNSA. CDR3 amino acids: CASSLALGGAVYEQYV. In DNA form, the CDR3 reads TGTGCCAGCAGCTTAGCGCTAGGGGGGGCAGTCTACGAGCAGTACGTC.

V gene TRBV10-3 combines with J gene TRBJ1-4; D not resolved. The CDR3 is made up of 12 amino acids. The germline V and J ends were trimmed by 1 base and 8 bases, with 5 bases remaining between them. Germline V lookup: CDR1 ENHRY, CDR2 SYGVKD. As DNA, the CDR3 is TGTGCCATCAGTGAGTTTGAGGAAAAACTGTTTTTT. Its translation is CAISEFEEKLFF.

The sample holds a few counts of this clone. The chain is built from TRBV5-4 and TRBJ2-3, with D perhaps matching TRBD1 (6 bases). CDR1 and CDR2 from the germline V gene are SGHNT and YYREEE (reference sequence). V was shortened by 0 bases and J by 1 base, with 18 bases between the two germline ends. The CDR3 extends over 18 amino acids. The DNA for the CDR3 is TGTGCCAGCAGCTTGGTTATCGGCAGGGGATTTGGCACAGATACGCAGTATTTT. It specifies CASSLVIGRGFGTDTQYF.

Regarding this clone: The same CDR3 also results from other DNA sequences found in this sample. The V gene is TRBV9, the J gene TRBJ2-7, with D possibly matching TRBD2 (6 bases). Germline assignment: CDR1 SGDLS and CDR2 YYNGEE. V was shortened by 2 bases and J by 4 bases, with 13 bases between the two germline ends. The CDR3 has 14 amino acids. The CDR3 spells CASSVDLGTYEQYF. The CDR3 DNA reads as TGTGCCAGCAGCGTCGATTTAGGGACTTACGAGCAGTACTTC.